The 15 T cell receptor beta chains listed next were all sequenced from one sample in a study of blood T cell repertoires in COVID-19 (dated by TCRdb to the early 2020s). Preparation of the library involved the immunoSEQ multiplex PCR assay. TCRdb took over this immuneACCESS table, retaining in-frame rearrangements with V and J assigned. Such tables are incomplete; in checked studies, under half of the missing clones stem from an unresolved V gene, and the remainder is unexplained. The sample contains tens of thousands of clones, 88% of them found a single time. The top ten constitute 6% to 7.5% of the sample. Sequencing used peripheral blood. These receptors came from a woman over 75 with acute or convalescent COVID-19.

The CDR3 loop reads CASSLDRGRGTETQYF. CDR3 sequence (DNA): TGTGCCAGCAGCTTAGACCGGGGCAGGGGGACTGAGACCCAGTACTTC. V gene TRBV7-3 combines with J gene TRBJ2-5; TRBD1 might be the D (7 bases). The V end was cut by 2 bases, the J end by 5 bases, with 18 bases between. The CDR3 has 16 residues. Per the germline V gene, CDR1 is SGHTA and CDR2 is FQGTGA. The full variable domain, in which reference TRBV7-3 and TRBJ2-5 provide the parts outside the CDR3, is GAGVSQTPSNKVTEKGKYVELRCDPISGHTALYWYRQSLGQGPEFLIYFQGTGAADDSGLPNDRFFAVRPEGSVSTLKIQRTERGDSAVYLCASSLDRGRGTETQYFGPGTRLLVL.

This chain links TRBV19 with TRBJ1-2; D unclear. The germline V gene encodes CDR1 LNHDA and CDR2 SQIVND (reference sequence). V lost 8 bases, J lost 2 bases, and 15 bases lay in between. This CDR3 contains 14 residues. The CDR3 DNA is TGTGCCAGTCTCGACTCCGGGTTAAACTATGGCTACACCTTC. It encodes CASLDSGLNYGYTF.

This chain joins TRBV2 and TRBJ1-3; D unresolved. V was cut by 8 bases and J by 0 bases, with 17 bases left in between. Germline loops: CDR1 SNHLY, CDR2 FYNNEI. The CDR3 runs 16 residues. The CDR3 coding sequence is TGTGCCAGCGAGTTGGGCGGGCCCAACTCTGGAAACACCATATATTTT. It encodes CASELGGPNSGNTIYF.

The chain couples TRBV25-1 to TRBJ1-2, with 7 nucleotides matching TRBD1. V trimming: 7 bases; J trimming: 6 bases; junction bases outside the gene matches: 5. The CDR3 is made up of 12 amino acids. The germline CDR1 and CDR2 sequences are MGHDK and SYGVNS. The CDR3, as DNA: TGTGCCAGCAACCCGACAGGGAATGGCTACACCTTC. Translated, it gives CASNPTGNGYTF.

The chain combines TRBV19 with TRBJ2-5, with D unresolved. The CDR3 loop spans 16 amino acids. Germline V gives CDR1 LNHDA, CDR2 SQIVND (reference sequence). Trimming took off 1 base at V and 4 bases at J, with 16 bases between the two ends. The CDR3 loop reads CASSIGLAAQLETQYF. The CDR3 coding sequence is TGTGCCAGTAGTATAGGTTTGGCGGCTCAACTAGAGACCCAGTACTTC.

The chain couples TRBV9 to TRBJ2-5, with TRBD2 matching over 9 bases. Germline loops: CDR1 SGDLS, CDR2 YYNGEE. V shed 4 bases and J 1 base; nucleotides not matched to a gene: 5. The CDR3 is made up of 15 amino acids. The CDR3, as DNA: TGTGCCAGCAGCCGGGGGCGGGGGGGCCAAGAGACCCAGTACTTC. This gives the protein CASSRGRGGQETQYF.

This clone was picked up a small number of times. The chain joins TRBV5-4 to TRBJ1-1; D is perhaps TRBD1 (5 bases). This CDR3 comprises 15 residues. Looked up from germline, CDR1 is SGHNT and CDR2 is YYREEE (reference sequence). V was clipped by 4 bases and J by 0 bases, with 13 bases between them. This CDR3 is CASSQNRQMNTEAFF. CDR3 sequence (DNA): TGTGCCAGCAGCCAAAACCGACAGATGAACACTGAAGCTTTCTTT.

The rearrangement joins TRBV2 to TRBJ1-5; 7 nucleotides line up with TRBD1. The CDR3 runs 14 residues. Germline trimming cut 1 base from V and 6 bases from J; bases unmatched to any gene: 3. Germline V CDR1 and CDR2: SNHLY, FYNNEI. This CDR3 is CASSEGQGSQPQHF. The CDR3 DNA is TGTGCCAGCAGTGAAGGACAGGGCAGTCAGCCCCAGCATTTT.

This sequence joins TRBV9 and TRBJ2-7; 12 nucleotides agree with TRBD1. Unmatched junction bases numbered 11, after V lost 3 bases and J lost 7 bases. This CDR3 region has 16 residues. The germline CDR1 and CDR2 sequences are SGDLS and YYNGEE. CDR3 DNA sequence: TGTGCCAGCAGCGCTGGGGCGGGACAGGGGGCGCGGGAGCAGTACTTC. Translated, it gives CASSAGAGQGAREQYF.

V usage is TRBV4-3 and J usage is TRBJ1-2; tentatively, D is TRBD1 (6 bases). Germline CDR1 and CDR2: LGHNA and YSLEER. V was clipped by 1 base and J by 8 bases, with 17 bases between them. The CDR3 totals 15 residues. CDR3 sequence (DNA): TGCGCCAGCAGCCAAGGGTACAGGGACGCTTCCGGCTACACCTTC. This encodes CASSQGYRDASGYTF.

This chain uses TRBV5-1 with TRBJ1-1; D is uncertain. V was shortened by 3 bases and J by 2 bases, with 11 bases between the two germline ends. This CDR3 has 14 amino acids. Looked up from germline, CDR1 is SGHRS and CDR2 is YFSETQ. DNA for the CDR3: TGCGCCAGCAGCTCGCTAACAGCCAACACTGAAGCTTTCTTT. Translating it yields CASSSLTANTEAFF.

The chain combines TRBV5-1 with TRBJ1-2, with TRBD1 identical over 11 bases. The CDR3 extends over 16 amino acids. With 4 bases clipped from V and 4 bases from J, the junction kept 9 bases outside the gene matches. Per the germline V gene, CDR1 is SGHRS and CDR2 is YFSETQ. This CDR3 reads CASSGEGTGGTYGYTF. Here the CDR3 DNA reads TGCGCCAGCAGCGGGGAAGGGACAGGGGGTACCTATGGCTACACCTTC.

This chain joins TRBV6-5 and TRBJ1-1; maybe TRBD1 (6 bases). Germline loops: CDR1 MNHEY, CDR2 SVGAGI. The CDR3 totals 11 residues. Trimming removed 6 bases from V and 11 bases from J, with 13 bases in between. Written as DNA, the CDR3 is TGTGCCAGCAGGGAGGGGGGGTTGGCTTTCTTT. As protein: CASREGGLAFF.

This rearrangement joins TRBV7-8 to TRBJ1-2; D not resolved. CDR1 is SGHVS, CDR2 FQNEAQ, per germline. The CDR3 totals 14 residues. Trimming cost V 1 base and J 1 base, with 7 bases left between them. The CDR3 loop is CASSLGYSNYGYTF. Here the CDR3 DNA reads TGTGCCAGCAGCTTAGGTTACAGTAACTATGGCTACACCTTC.

This chain uses TRBV6-2 or TRBV6-3 with TRBJ2-2, with D perhaps TRBD1 (7 bases). Looked up from germline, CDR1 is MNHEY and CDR2 is SVGEGT. This CDR3 is built from 19 residues. Trimming took off 4 bases at V and 5 bases at J, with 26 bases between the two ends. CDR3 DNA sequence: TGTGCCAGCAGTTTTTCAGGGGGGATTGTATCCCGGTCGACCGGGGAGCTGTTTTTT. Translated: CASSFSGGIVSRSTGELFF.